Shown below are 15 T cell receptor beta chains from a single sample sequenced in a study of a mutant IDH1 vaccine in newly diagnosed glioma. Their antigen targets remain unknown. The data were produced by immunoSEQ multiplex PCR, yet TCRdb's version contains in-frame clones alone and is incomplete. The data show some 57,000 clones, around four fifths seen once. Specified time point: week 35, safety follow-up. Doses consisted of 300 ug of mutant IDH1 20-mer peptide each, paired with topical imiquimod. This specimen was PBMCs, taken from a glioma patient whose treatment included an IDH1 peptide vaccine. Every receptor here comes from a young woman with glioma.

The CDR3 DNA reads TGTGCCAGCAGCTTCACCGGGACTAGCGGCTTCAACGAGCAGTACTTC. It encodes CASSFTGTSGFNEQYF. This chain links TRBV13 with TRBJ2-7, with 11 bases identical to TRBD2. This CDR3 has 16 residues. Germline V CDR1 and CDR2: PRHDT, FYEKMQ (reference sequence). The V segment lost 3 bases and the J segment 5 bases; nucleotides outside the gene matches: 9.

V usage is TRBV5-1 and J usage is TRBJ1-2, with 9 bases fitting TRBD1. CDR1 is SGHRS, CDR2 YFSETQ, per germline. V dropped 6 bases and J dropped 5; count of bases not matched to a gene: 5. This CDR3 contains 13 residues. In DNA, the CDR3 is TGCGCCAGCAAACAGGGGGCGGGGTATGGCTACACCTTC. Residues: CASKQGAGYGYTF.

For the CDR3, the DNA is TGTGCCAGCAGCGGCACCTCAGGGGTTGGGCGCTACACCTTC. This codes for CASSGTSGVGRYTF. The rearrangement links TRBV11-1 to TRBJ1-2, with a weak D call TRBD1 (6 bases). Germline V CDR1 and CDR2: SGHAT, FQDESV (reference sequence). There are 14 residues in the CDR3. V was clipped by 5 bases and J by 9 bases, with 19 bases between them.

The chain recombines TRBV13 with TRBJ2-1, with TRBD2 as a possible D gene (7 bases). CDR1 and CDR2 from the germline V gene are PRHDT and FYEKMQ (reference sequence). This CDR3 comprises 15 residues. The V end was cut by 5 bases, the J end by 0 bases, with 11 bases between. Here the CDR3 reads CASSRGGPSYNEQFF. DNA of the CDR3: TGTGCCAGCAGCCGCGGGGGCCCCTCCTACAATGAGCAGTTCTTC.

CDR3 amino acids: CASSFTGPFPRAGGSEAFF. CDR3 in DNA: TGTGCCAGCAGTTTCACCGGGCCCTTTCCCAGGGCAGGGGGCTCTGAAGCTTTCTTT. The genes are TRBV27 and TRBJ1-1, with 8 bases lining up with TRBD1. The germline CDR1 and CDR2 sequences are MNHEY and SMNVEV (reference sequence). V lost 3 bases to trimming and J lost 6 bases; unmatched junction nucleotides: 21. The length of the CDR3 is 19 residues.

V gene TRBV5-1 combines with J gene TRBJ2-2, with 7 bases lining up with TRBD1. J lost 6 bases, V lost 2 bases, and 7 bases had no gene match. The CDR3 is made up of 15 amino acids. Germline assignment: CDR1 SGHRS and CDR2 YFSETQ. CDR3 in amino acids: CASSLEGGQAGELFF. The CDR3 DNA reads TGCGCCAGCAGCTTAGAAGGGGGCCAAGCCGGGGAGCTGTTTTTT.

The chain employs TRBV11-2 and TRBJ2-7; the match to TRBD1 covers 11 bases. The CDR3 consists of 16 residues. Germline V gene data show CDR1 as SGHAT and CDR2 as FQNNGV. J gave up 6 bases and V 0 bases, and 7 bases lay outside the gene matches. Written as DNA, the CDR3 is TGTGCCAGCAGCTTAGAGGGGTCCGGACAGGGGGCCGAGCAGTACTTC. The encoded protein is CASSLEGSGQGAEQYF.

Note on this clone: The sample carries other DNA sequences with the same CDR3. The chain couples TRBV5-5 to TRBJ2-3; possibly TRBD1 or TRBD2 for D (5 bases each). The germline V gene encodes CDR1 SGHKS and CDR2 YYEKEE (reference sequence). This CDR3 is 16 amino acids long. V lost 0 bases to trimming and J lost 2 bases, with 13 bases between them. CDR3 coding DNA: TGTGCCAGCAGCTTGGTTGGGGGTGGGTCCACAGATACGCAGTATTTT. This gives the protein CASSLVGGGSTDTQYF.

The CDR3 DNA reads as TGTGCCAGTAGTCCGGGGACTAGCGGCTACGAGCAGTACTTC. This gives the protein CASSPGTSGYEQYF. The chain links TRBV19 to TRBJ2-7; 11 bases align to TRBD2. The CDR3 contains 14 residues. Germline CDR1 and CDR2: LNHDA and SQIVND (reference sequence). The V gene end was trimmed by 5 bases and the J gene end by 3 bases; junction bases not matched to a gene: 3.

V gene TRBV5-1 combines with J gene TRBJ2-5, with a possible D match to TRBD1 (6 bases). V gave up 4 bases and J gave up 1 base, with 11 bases separating them. Germline V gene lookup returns CDR1 SGHRS and CDR2 YFSETQ. This CDR3 has 14 amino acids. The CDR3 reads CASSTRTVQETQYF. The CDR3 DNA follows: TGCGCCAGCAGCACCCGGACAGTCCAAGAGACCCAGTACTTC. The whole variable domain, filled in from reference TRBV5-1 and TRBJ2-5, reads KAGVTQTPRYLIKTRGQQVTLSCSPISGHRSVSWYQQTPGQGLQFLFEYFSETQRNKGNFPGRFSGRQFSNSRSEMNVSTLELGDSALYLCASSTRTVQETQYFGPGTRLLVL.

The chain links TRBV13 to TRBJ2-7; D ambiguous. V lost 5 bases to trimming and J lost 4 bases, with 21 bases between them. CDR1 and CDR2 (germline): PRHDT, FYEKMQ (reference sequence). This CDR3 contains 16 residues. CDR3 nucleotides: TGTGCCAGCAGCCCCCCAGCGCTCTCCTCCGGGTACGAGCAGTACTTC. Translating it yields CASSPPALSSGYEQYF.

J is TRBJ1-6 and V is TRBV5-5; 7 nucleotides agree with TRBD1. This CDR3 is 18 amino acids long. The V gene's germline CDR1 is SGHKS and CDR2 YYEKEE (reference sequence). V was clipped by 4 bases and J by 1 base; unmatched bases: 11. In nucleotides, the CDR3 is TGTGCCAGCAGCCGAACACAGGGGAGTGGGTCCTATAATTCACCCCTCCACTTT. This sequence encodes CASSRTQGSGSYNSPLHF.

This clone is a singleton in its sample. CDR3 bases: TGTGCCAGCAGCGTAGACCCAGCGGGACTCACAGATACGCAGTATTTT. Encoded protein: CASSVDPAGLTDTQYF. The rearrangement links TRBV9 to TRBJ2-3, with 7 bases aligning to TRBD2. J was trimmed by 2 bases and V by 0 bases; bases with no gene match: 6. The CDR3 has 16 amino acids. The V gene's germline CDR1 is SGDLS and CDR2 YYNGEE.

V gene TRBV6-6 combines with J gene TRBJ2-7, with TRBD1 identical over 9 bases. Trimming at V came to 6 bases and at J to 4 bases, leaving 7 bases not matched to a gene. Looked up from germline, CDR1 is MNHNY and CDR2 is SVGAGI (reference sequence). This CDR3 region has 14 residues. The CDR3 DNA sequence: TGTGCCAGCAGGAGGGACAGGGTACGATACGAGCAGTACTTC. This encodes CASRRDRVRYEQYF.

V and J are TRBV7-4 and TRBJ1-5; D not resolved. Germline CDR1 SGHVT, CDR2 SQSDAQ. With 7 bases removed from V and 6 bases from J, the gap between germline ends came to 13 bases. The CDR3 has 13 residues. The CDR3 DNA sequence: TGTGCCAGCACCACAACGAAGGGTCAGCCCCAGCATTTT. Residues: CASTTTKGQPQHF.